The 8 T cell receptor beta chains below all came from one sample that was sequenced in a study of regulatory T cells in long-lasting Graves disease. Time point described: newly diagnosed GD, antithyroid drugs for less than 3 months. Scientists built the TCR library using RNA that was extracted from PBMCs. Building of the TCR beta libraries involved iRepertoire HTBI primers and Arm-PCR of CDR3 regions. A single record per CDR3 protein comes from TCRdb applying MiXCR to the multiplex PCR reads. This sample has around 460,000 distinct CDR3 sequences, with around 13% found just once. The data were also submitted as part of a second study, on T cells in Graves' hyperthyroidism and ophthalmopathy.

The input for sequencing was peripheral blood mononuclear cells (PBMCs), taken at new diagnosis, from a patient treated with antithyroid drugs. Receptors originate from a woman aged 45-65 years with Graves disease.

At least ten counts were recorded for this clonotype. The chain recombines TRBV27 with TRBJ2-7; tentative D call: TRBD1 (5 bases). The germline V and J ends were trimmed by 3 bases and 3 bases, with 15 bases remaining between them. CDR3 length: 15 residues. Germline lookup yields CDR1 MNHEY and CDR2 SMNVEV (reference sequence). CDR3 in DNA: TGTGCCAGCAGTTTCTTTGCGGACACTATCTACGAGCAGTACTTC. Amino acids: CASSFFADTIYEQYF.

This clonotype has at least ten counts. This CDR3 is CSVLSGRSYEQYF. CDR3 sequence (DNA): TGCAGCGTTCTTAGCGGGAGGTCCTACGAGCAGTACTTC. This sequence joins TRBV29-1 and TRBJ2-7, with 10 bases aligning to TRBD2. The germline V gene has CDR1 SQVTM and CDR2 ANQGSEA. The CDR3 consists of 13 residues. V shed 5 bases, J shed 1 base, and the junction held 2 bases outside the gene matches.

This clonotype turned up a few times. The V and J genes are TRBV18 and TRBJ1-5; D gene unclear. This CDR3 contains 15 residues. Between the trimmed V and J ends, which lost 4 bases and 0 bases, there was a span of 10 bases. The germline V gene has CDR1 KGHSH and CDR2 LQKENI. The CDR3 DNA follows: TGTGCCAGCTCACGAACCGGTTTTAGCAATCAGCCCCAGCATTTT. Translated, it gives CASSRTGFSNQPQHF. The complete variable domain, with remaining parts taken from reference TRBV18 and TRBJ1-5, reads NAGVMQNPRHLVRRRGQEARLRCSPMKGHSHVYWYRQLPEEGLKFMVYLQKENIIDESGMPKERFSAEFPKEGPSILRIQQVVRGDSAAYFCASSRTGFSNQPQHFGDGTRLSIL.

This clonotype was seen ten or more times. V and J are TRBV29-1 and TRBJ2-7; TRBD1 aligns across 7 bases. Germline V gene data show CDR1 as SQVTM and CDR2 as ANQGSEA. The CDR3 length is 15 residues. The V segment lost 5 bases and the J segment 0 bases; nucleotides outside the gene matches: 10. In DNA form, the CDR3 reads TGCAGCGTTATTTTCCGGGACAGCGTCTCCTACGAGCAGTACTTC. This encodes CSVIFRDSVSYEQYF.

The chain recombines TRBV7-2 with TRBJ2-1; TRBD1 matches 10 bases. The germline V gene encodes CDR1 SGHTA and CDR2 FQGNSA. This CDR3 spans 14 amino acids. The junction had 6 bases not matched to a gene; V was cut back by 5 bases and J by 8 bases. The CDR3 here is CASSPTGGGDEQFF. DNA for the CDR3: TGTGCCAGCAGCCCGACAGGGGGCGGGGATGAGCAGTTCTTC.

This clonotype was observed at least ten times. CDR3 loop: CASSLTGPSTDTQYF. The CDR3 nucleotides are TGTGCCAGCAGCTTAACAGGACCCAGCACAGATACGCAGTATTTT. The chain combines TRBV5-5 with TRBJ2-3; a possible D gene is TRBD1 (5 bases). This CDR3 has 15 amino acids. Germline V gene sequence: CDR1 SGHKS, CDR2 YYEKEE (reference sequence). V gave up 2 bases and J gave up 0 bases, with 10 bases separating them.

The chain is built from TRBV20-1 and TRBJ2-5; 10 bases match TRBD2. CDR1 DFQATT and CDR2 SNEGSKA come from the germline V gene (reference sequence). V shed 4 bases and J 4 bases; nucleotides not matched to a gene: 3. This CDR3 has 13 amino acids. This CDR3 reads CSATSGRPETQYF. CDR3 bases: TGCAGTGCTACTAGCGGGAGACCAGAGACCCAGTACTTC.

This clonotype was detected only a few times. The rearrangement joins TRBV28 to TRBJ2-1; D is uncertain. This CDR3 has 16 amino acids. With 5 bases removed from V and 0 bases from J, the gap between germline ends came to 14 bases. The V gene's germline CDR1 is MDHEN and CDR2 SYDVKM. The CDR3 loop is CASSAPGGPSYNEQFF. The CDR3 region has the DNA TGTGCCAGCAGTGCCCCGGGCGGCCCCTCCTACAATGAGCAGTTCTTC.